Listed here is a single T cell receptor beta chain. The data are from a study of blood T cell repertoires in COVID-19. Study information: Some COVID-19 samples were acute and others convalescent; all came from the United States, Italy and Spain. Nucleic acid was either cDNA or gDNA, and it came from T cells, B-cell-depleted T cells, or PBMCs.

How the authors handled the data: Reference gene primer amplification in the assay estimated nucleated cell counts. This table comes from immunoSEQ multiplex PCR, and its TCRdb copy is limited to in-frame clones, with some not included. V and J calls and clone size are copied from that table; D and trimming were computed from the DNA. Among 200,000 to 250,000 clones listed, roughly four fifths were seen once. What was sequenced was peripheral blood. The sequence came from a woman aged 40 to 49 with acute or convalescent COVID-19.

The CDR3 region is CASSEAPVGTVNYGYTF. The CDR3 nucleotides are TGTGCCAGCAGTGAAGCACCAGTCGGGACAGTCAACTATGGCTACACCTTC. This chain joins TRBV2 and TRBJ1-2; TRBD1 agrees at 7 bases. Germline loops: CDR1 SNHLY, CDR2 FYNNEI. CDR3 length: 17 residues. With V trimmed by 0 bases and J by 2 bases, 9 bases remained unmatched.